Listed here are 12 T cell receptor beta chains from one sample, sequenced in a study of CD8+ T cells in alopecia areata. Indicated treatment: oral pan-JAK inhibitor, 5-10 mg twice daily. In each case, RNA was isolated and then reverse transcribed into cDNA as the sequencing template. TCRdb keeps only in-frame clones here, not all; method: immunoSEQ multiplex PCR. Of hundreds of thousands of clones in the sample, roughly two fifths were seen once. Sequences were derived from CD4+ T cells sorted from blood, sampled around week 34, from a patient treated with tofacitinib. The receptors shown here come from a human donor with alopecia areata.

This clone was counted a few times. The rearrangement joins TRBV29-1 to TRBJ2-4; perhaps D is TRBD1 or TRBD2 (5 bases each). This CDR3 is 12 amino acids long. Germline V gene data show CDR1 as SQVTM and CDR2 as ANQGSEA. V was pared by 4 bases and J by 5 bases, with 9 bases between. The CDR3 DNA reads as TGCAGCGTTGTTTGGGGACAAAACATTCAGTACTTC. It translates to CSVVWGQNIQYF.

The chain recombines TRBV6-1 with TRBJ2-5; perhaps TRBD1 as D (6 bases). In germline, CDR1 is MNHNS, CDR2 SASEGT. Trimming took 2 bases from V and 4 from J, leaving 11 bases between them. The CDR3 is 14 residues long. CDR3 protein: CASSESRGRETQYF. The CDR3 DNA follows: TGTGCCAGCAGTGAATCGAGGGGGAGAGAGACCCAGTACTTC.

The chain employs TRBV6-1 and TRBJ1-5; D is undetermined. Trimming removed 8 bases at V and 0 bases at J, with 11 bases between. Looked up from germline, CDR1 is MNHNS and CDR2 is SASEGT. This CDR3 comprises 14 residues. This chain's CDR3 is CASDIQNSNQPQHF. In DNA form, the CDR3 reads TGTGCCAGCGATATTCAGAATAGCAATCAGCCCCAGCATTTT.

Written as DNA, the CDR3 is TGTGCCAGCAGTGAAGCAGGGAAAGATGGCTACACCTTC. Amino acid sequence: CASSEAGKDGYTF. V is TRBV25-1 and J is TRBJ1-2; a possible D gene is TRBD1 (5 bases). Germline V gene data show CDR1 as MGHDK and CDR2 as SYGVNS. Trimming removed 2 bases from V and 6 bases from J, with 10 bases in between. CDR3 length: 13 residues.

The genes are TRBV11-2 and TRBJ2-1; no clear D gene. Germline CDR1 reads SGHAT; CDR2 reads FQNNGV. There are 13 residues in the CDR3. The V end lost 5 bases, the J end lost 3 bases, and 8 bases lay between the germline ends. The CDR3 here is CASSRSDYNEQFF. Written as DNA, the CDR3 is TGTGCCAGCAGCCGATCTGACTACAATGAGCAGTTCTTC.

This chain connects TRBV6-1 to TRBJ1-2; D is unresolved. Germline CDR1 MNHNS, CDR2 SASEGT. Trimming removed 5 bases at V and 8 bases at J, with 12 bases between. This CDR3 has 12 amino acids. CDR3 loop: CASSLRGGGYTF. As DNA, the CDR3 is TGTGCCAGCAGTTTGCGGGGAGGAGGCTACACCTTC.

The V call is TRBV9, the J call TRBJ1-2; possibly TRBD1 for D (6 bases). V was cut by 4 bases and J by 0 bases, with 16 bases left in between. The CDR3 consists of 16 residues. The germline V gene encodes CDR1 SGDLS and CDR2 YYNGEE. CDR3 region: CASSKDPTGANYGYTF. DNA of the CDR3: TGTGCCAGCAGCAAAGACCCGACAGGAGCTAACTATGGCTACACCTTC.

This chain uses TRBV7-2 with TRBJ2-1; D gene unclear. V lost 4 bases and J 9 bases, leaving 7 bases between the germline ends. Germline CDR1 and CDR2: SGHTA and FQGNSA. The CDR3 spans 11 residues. CDR3 in amino acids: CASSSVGEQFF. The CDR3 nucleotides read TGTGCCAGCAGCTCGGTGGGTGAGCAGTTCTTC. Variable domain in full (rest from reference TRBV7-2 and TRBJ2-1): GAGVSQSPSNKVTEKGKDVELRCDPISGHTALYWYRQSLGQGLEFLIYFQGNSAPDKSGLPSDRFSAERTGGSVSTLTIQRTQQEDSAVYLCASSSVGEQFFGPGTRLTVL.

This clone was counted between two and nine times. V usage is TRBV15 and J usage is TRBJ1-1; D is ambiguous. V lost 1 base to trimming and J lost 10 bases, with 10 bases between them. The CDR3 has 12 residues. Germline V gene sequence: CDR1 LNHNV, CDR2 YYDKDF (reference sequence). The CDR3 region has the DNA TGTGCCACCAGCAGAGTGGAGGAGCCAGCTTTCTTT. Translating gives CATSRVEEPAFF.

The chain combines TRBV5-1 with TRBJ2-1, with D tentatively TRBD1 (5 bases). The germline gives CDR1 SGHRS, CDR2 YFSETQ. The CDR3 is 13 residues long. V was shortened by 0 bases and J by 9 bases, with 10 bases between the two germline ends. As DNA, the CDR3 is TGCGCCAGCAGCTTGGAAGGGGATTCTGAGCAGTTCTTC. Protein sequence: CASSLEGDSEQFF.

This clone was seen a few times. Compared with germline, one end of the junction differs, possibly owing to a read error. DNA of the CDR3: TGTGCCAGTAGTCCCACCTGTCGAACCTATGAGCAGTACTTC. It yields the protein CASSPTCRTYEQYF. The chain carries TRBV19 and TRBJ2-7; D gene unclear. CDR3 length: 14 residues. Germline CDR1 and CDR2: LNHDA and SQIVND (reference sequence).

CDR3 nucleotide sequence: TGTGCCAGCAGCCTTCCATTTACCTACGAGCAGTACTTC. As protein: CASSLPFTYEQYF. The chain links TRBV7-8 to TRBJ2-7; D gene uncertain. Germline V lookup: CDR1 SGHVS, CDR2 FQNEAQ. CDR3 size: 13 residues. V lost 5 bases, J lost 2 bases, and 10 bases lay in between.